This T cell receptor beta chain was documented in a study of molecular identifiers for immune sequencing clone quantification. The naive CD8 libraries originated from between roughly 20,000 and 1,000,000 sorted cells and drew on 10%, 30% or 50% RNA. The sorting of naive CD8 T cells used the CD8+CD4-CCR7+CD45RA+ phenotype. Bulk TCR library preparation followed previously described methods with listed TCR primers. TCRdb re-derived calls from the PCR reads in MiXCR, one entry per CDR3 protein. The data show about 500,000 distinct CDR3 sequences, approximately 25% seen once. Many counts were recorded for this clonotype. Germline-derived CDR1 and CDR2 are KGHDR and SFDVKD. The CDR3 consists of 17 residues. V was cut by 5 bases and J by 3 bases, with 19 bases left in between.

The sequence derives from a human donor in good health. Some libraries in this study had Jurkat cell RNA spiked in. The sample taken for sequencing was naive CD8+ T cells from blood, with Jurkat cell RNA spiked in. The sample's subset: FACS-sorted CD8+CD4-CCR7+CD45RA+ naive T cells. This chain links TRBV24-1 with TRBJ2-1; D assignment may be TRBD1 or TRBD2 (6 bases each). The CDR3 region is CATSAWGAGALYNEQFF. CDR3 nucleotides: TGTGCCACCAGTGCATGGGGGGCTGGGGCTCTCTACAATGAGCAGTTCTTC.